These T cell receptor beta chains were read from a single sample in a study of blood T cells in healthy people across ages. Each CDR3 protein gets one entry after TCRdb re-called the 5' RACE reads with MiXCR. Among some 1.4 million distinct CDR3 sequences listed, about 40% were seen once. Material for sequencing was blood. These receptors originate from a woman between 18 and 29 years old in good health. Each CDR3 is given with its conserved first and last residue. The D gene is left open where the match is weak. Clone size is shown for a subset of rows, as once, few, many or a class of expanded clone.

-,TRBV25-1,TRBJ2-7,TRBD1,CASSERTGGSYNEQYF,TGTGCCAGCAGTGAGAGGACAGGGGGCTCCTACAATGAGCAGTACTTC
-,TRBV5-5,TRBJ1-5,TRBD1,CASSLGRTGGLQPQHF,TGTGCCAGCAGCTTAGGGAGAACAGGGGGACTTCAGCCCCAGCATTTT
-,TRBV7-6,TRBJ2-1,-,CASSLAPGIRRGNEQFF,TGTGCCAGCAGCTTAGCGCCGGGTATCCGGAGAGGAAATGAGCAGTTCTTC
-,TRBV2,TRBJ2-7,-,CASMDSLLYEQYF,TGTGCCAGCATGGACAGCTTACTCTACGAGCAGTACTTC
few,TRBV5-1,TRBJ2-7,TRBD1,CASSTSGQGSSYEQYF,TGCGCCAGCAGCACCTCGGGACAGGGGTCCTCCTACGAGCAGTACTTC
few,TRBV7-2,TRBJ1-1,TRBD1,CASSLGGRGRREAFF,TGTGCCAGCAGCTTGGGGGGTAGGGGGCGACGGGAAGCTTTCTTT
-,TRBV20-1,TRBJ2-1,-,CSASPGALVVPNEQFF,TGCAGTGCTAGCCCCGGGGCCCTGGTAGTCCCCAATGAGCAGTTCTTC
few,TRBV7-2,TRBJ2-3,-,CASSLDLVRLTDTQYF,TGTGCCAGCAGCTTAGATCTAGTCCGGCTCACAGATACGCAGTATTTT
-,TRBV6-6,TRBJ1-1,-,CAIWGAWAFF,TGTGCCATCTGGGGGGCATGGGCTTTCTTT
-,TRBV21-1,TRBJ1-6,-,CASYCAPGLLHSPLHF,TGTGCCAGCTATTGCGCACCGGGTCTATTACATTCACCCCTCCACTTT
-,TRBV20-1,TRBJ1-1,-,CSARAGREEAFF,TGCAGTGCTCGAGCGGGCAGGGAAGAAGCTTTCTTT
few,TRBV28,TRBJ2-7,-,CASSLPGSSEQYF,TGTGCCAGCAGTTTGCCCGGGAGCAGCGAGCAGTACTTC
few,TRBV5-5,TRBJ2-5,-,CASSSQGGRGQETQYF,TGTGCCAGCAGCTCCCAAGGGGGGAGGGGCCAAGAGACCCAGTACTTC
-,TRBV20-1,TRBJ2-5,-,CSATEGQETQYF,TGCAGTGCCACGGAGGGTCAAGAGACCCAGTACTTC
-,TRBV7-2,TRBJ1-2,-,CASSLDQSSGFRGYTF,TGTGCCAGCAGCTTAGATCAATCGTCCGGGTTTCGTGGCTACACCTTC
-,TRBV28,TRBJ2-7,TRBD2,CASSYIPGLGLAGGRTSYEQYF,TGCGCCAGCAGTTATATCCCCGGGTTGGGACTAGCGGGGGGGAGGACCTCCTACGAGCAGTACTTC
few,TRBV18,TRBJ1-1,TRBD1,CASSEGTGMGTEAFF,TGTGCCAGCTCAGAAGGGACAGGAATGGGCACTGAAGCTTTCTTT
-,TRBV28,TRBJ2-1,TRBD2,CASSPIAGRASYNEQFF,TGTGCCAGCAGTCCGATAGCGGGGAGGGCCTCCTACAATGAGCAGTTCTTC
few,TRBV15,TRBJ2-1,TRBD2,CATSRPTSGGPPYNEQFF,TGTGCCACCAGCAGACCGACTAGCGGGGGGCCTCCCTACAATGAGCAGTTCTTC
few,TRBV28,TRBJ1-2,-,CASSLGLIYGYTF,TGTGCCAGCAGCCTGGGACTCATCTATGGCTACACCTTC
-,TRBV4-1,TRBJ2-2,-,CASSQETETGELFF,TGCGCCAGCAGCCAAGAAACAGAAACCGGGGAGCTGTTTTTT
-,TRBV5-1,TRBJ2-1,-,CASRLSPLSSYNEQFF,TGCGCCAGTAGACTTTCCCCTCTATCGTCCTACAATGAGCAGTTCTTC
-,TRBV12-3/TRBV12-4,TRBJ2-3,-,CPSSFGSLVGSTDTQYF,TGTCCCAGCAGTTTTGGATCTCTGGTGGGAAGCACAGATACGCAGTATTTT
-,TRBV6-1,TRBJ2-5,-,CASSEGIGGETQYF,TGTGCCAGCAGTGAAGGAATAGGGGGAGAGACCCAGTACTTC
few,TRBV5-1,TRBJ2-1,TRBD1,CASSPGTGGTYNEQFF,TGCGCCAGCAGCCCAGGGACAGGGGGCACCTACAATGAGCAGTTCTTC
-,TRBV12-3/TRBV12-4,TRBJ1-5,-,CASRQGLSNQPQHF,TGTGCCAGCAGGCAAGGACTAAGCAATCAGCCCCAGCATTTT
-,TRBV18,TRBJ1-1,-,CASSPAAGGYTEAFF,TGTGCCAGCTCACCAGCGGCAGGAGGGTACACTGAAGCTTTCTTT
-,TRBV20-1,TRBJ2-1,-,CSARAGISSAYNEQFF,TGCAGTGCTAGGGCCGGGATTTCGAGCGCCTACAATGAGCAGTTCTTC
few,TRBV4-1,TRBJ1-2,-,CASSQVGGTSYGYTF,TGCGCCAGCAGCCAAGTAGGAGGGACTAGCTATGGCTACACCTTC
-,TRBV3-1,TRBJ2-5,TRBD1,CASSPLTGVETQYF,TGTGCCAGCAGCCCCCTGACAGGGGTCGAGACCCAGTACTTC
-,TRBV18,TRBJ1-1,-,CASSSHAQGGRTEAFF,TGTGCCAGCTCATCTCACGCTCAAGGGGGGCGAACTGAAGCTTTCTTT
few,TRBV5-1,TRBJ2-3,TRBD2,CASSLGDYTDTQYF,TGCGCCAGCAGCTTGGGGGACTACACAGATACGCAGTATTTT
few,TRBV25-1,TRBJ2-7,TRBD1,CASSWDRGTSYEQYF,TGTGCCAGCAGCTGGGACAGGGGAACCTCCTACGAGCAGTACTTC
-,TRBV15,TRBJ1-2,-,CATSRGFSYGYTF,TGTGCCACCAGCAGAGGGTTTTCCTATGGCTACACCTTC
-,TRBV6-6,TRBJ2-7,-,CASKPGREKGLEYEQYF,TGTGCCAGCAAACCGGGGAGAGAAAAAGGACTGGAGTACGAGCAGTACTTC
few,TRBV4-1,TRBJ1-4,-,CASSQDTGRGKLFF,TGCGCCAGCAGCCAAGATACGGGACGTGGAAAACTGTTTTTT
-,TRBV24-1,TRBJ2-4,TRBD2,CATSDSAGGAYNEQYF,TGTGCCACCAGTGATTCCGCGGGAGGTGCCTACAATGAGCAGTACTTC
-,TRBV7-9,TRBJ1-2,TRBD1,CASSRTGVYYGYTF,TGTGCCAGCAGCCGGACAGGGGTTTACTATGGCTACACCTTC
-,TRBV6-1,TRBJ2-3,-,CASSEGWDTDTQYF,TGTGCCAGCAGTGAGGGATGGGATACGGATACGCAGTATTTT
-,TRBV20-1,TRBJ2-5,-,CSAREGPDQYF,TGCAGTGCTAGGGAGGGTCCGGACCAGTACTTC
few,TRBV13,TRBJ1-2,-,CASSSAAGGQGYGYTF,TGTGCCAGCAGCTCCGCCGCCGGGGGACAAGGCTATGGCTACACCTTC
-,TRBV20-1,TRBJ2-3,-,CSARDRRGRLNTDTQYF,TGCAGTGCTAGAGATAGGAGGGGGCGGTTGAACACAGATACGCAGTATTTT
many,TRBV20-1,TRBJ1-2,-,CSARQGNGYTF,TGCAGTGCTAGACAGGGGAATGGCTACACCTTC
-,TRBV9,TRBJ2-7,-,CASSSGGAGYEQYF,TGTGCCAGCAGCTCTGGGGGGGCGGGTTACGAGCAGTACTTC
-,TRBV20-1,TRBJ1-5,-,CSAIRQAGRGNQPQHF,TGCAGTGCCATTAGGCAGGCTGGTAGGGGCAATCAGCCCCAGCATTTT
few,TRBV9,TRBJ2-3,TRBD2,CASSVAGGAVDTQYF,TGTGCCAGCAGCGTAGCGGGGGGGGCAGTAGATACGCAGTATTTT
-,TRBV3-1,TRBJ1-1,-,CASESGSTEAFF,TGTGCCAGCGAGTCGGGTTCCACTGAAGCTTTCTTT
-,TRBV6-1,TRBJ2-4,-,CAARTSLAKNIQYF,TGTGCCGCCCGCACCAGCCTAGCCAAAAACATTCAGTACTTC
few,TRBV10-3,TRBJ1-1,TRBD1,CAITLDRRTEAFF,TGTGCCATCACCTTGGACAGGCGTACTGAAGCTTTCTTT
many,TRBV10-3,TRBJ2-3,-,CAITPGGTDTQYF,TGTGCCATCACCCCGGGGGGCACAGATACGCAGTATTTT
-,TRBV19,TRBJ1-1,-,CASSIGDGWDTEAFF,TGTGCCAGTAGTATAGGGGACGGATGGGACACTGAAGCTTTCTTT
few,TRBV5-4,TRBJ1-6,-,CASSRPGGGNSPLHF,TGTGCCAGCAGCCGCCCGGGAGGTGGGAATTCACCCCTCCACTTT
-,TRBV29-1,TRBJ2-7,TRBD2,CSVGGRGGEQYF,TGCAGCGTTGGTGGGCGCGGGGGCGAGCAGTACTTC
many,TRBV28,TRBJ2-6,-,CASSLLGSGANVLTF,TGCGCCAGCAGCTTGTTGGGCTCTGGGGCCAACGTCCTGACTTTC
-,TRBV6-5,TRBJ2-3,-,CASRRDAVILTDTQYF,TGTGCCAGCCGCCGGGACGCCGTTATTCTCACAGATACGCAGTATTTT